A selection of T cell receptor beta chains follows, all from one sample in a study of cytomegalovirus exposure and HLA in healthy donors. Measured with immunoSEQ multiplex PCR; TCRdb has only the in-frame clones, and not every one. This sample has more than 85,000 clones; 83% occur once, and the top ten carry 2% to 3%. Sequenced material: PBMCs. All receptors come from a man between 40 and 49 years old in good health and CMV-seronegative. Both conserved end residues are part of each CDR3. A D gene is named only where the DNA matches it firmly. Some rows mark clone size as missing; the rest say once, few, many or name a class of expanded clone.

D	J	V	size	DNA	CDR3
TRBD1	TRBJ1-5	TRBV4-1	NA	TGCGCCAGCAGCCAAGTAGACAGGGACTATCAGCCCCAGCATTTT	CASSQVDRDYQPQHF
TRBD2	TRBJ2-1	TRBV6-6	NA	TGTGCCAGCAGAGCTAGCGGGGGGCCTGGCAATGAGCAGTTCTTC	CASRASGGPGNEQFF
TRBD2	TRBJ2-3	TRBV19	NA	TGTGCCAGTAGTATATCGCTAGCGGGGGGGCCGGATACGCAGTATTTT	CASSISLAGGPDTQYF
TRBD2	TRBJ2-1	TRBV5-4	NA	TGTGCCAGCAGCCCCGGGAAGAGCGGGGGGGTCAATGAGCAGTTCTTC	CASSPGKSGGVNEQFF
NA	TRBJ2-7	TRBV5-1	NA	TGCGCCAGCAGCCAAGGACAGATCCCCTACGAGCAGTACTTC	CASSQGQIPYEQYF
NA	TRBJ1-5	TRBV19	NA	TGTGCCAGTAGTAGAGCTGGGAGGGGGAATCAGCCCCAGCATTTT	CASSRAGRGNQPQHF
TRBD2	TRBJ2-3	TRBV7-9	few	TGTGCCAGCAGCTTAGGGGGAGCGGGGGTCACAGATACGCAGTATTTT	CASSLGGAGVTDTQYF
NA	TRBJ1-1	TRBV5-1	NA	TGCGCCAGCAGCTTAGGGGATCAGGGCCTGGAGGCTTTCTTT	CASSLGDQGLEAFF
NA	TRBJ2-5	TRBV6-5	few	TGTGCCAGCAGTTACACAGCGGCAGAGACCCAGTACTTC	CASSYTAAETQYF
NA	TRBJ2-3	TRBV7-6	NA	TGTGCCAGCAGCTTAGAGCGGTTAAATACGGGACACTACACAGATACGCAGTATTTT	CASSLERLNTGHYTDTQYF
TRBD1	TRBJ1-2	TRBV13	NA	TGTGCCAGCAGCTCAGGGACAGGCGTGGACTATGGCTACACCTTC	CASSSGTGVDYGYTF
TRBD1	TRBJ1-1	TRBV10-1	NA	TGCGCCAGCAGTGACAGGGGGCTTCCTCCCTACACTGAAGCTTTCTTT	CASSDRGLPPYTEAFF
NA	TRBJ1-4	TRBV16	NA	TGTGCCAGCAGCTCGCAGGGGCGGGAAAAACTGTTTTTT	CASSSQGREKLFF
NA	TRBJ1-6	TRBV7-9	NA	TGTGCCAGCAGCTCACAGGCTCCCACACCCCTCCACTTT	CASSSQAPTPLHF
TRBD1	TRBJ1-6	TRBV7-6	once	TGTGCCAGCAGCCGTGACAGGGCAGGAGCTGATAATTCACCCCTCCACTTT	CASSRDRAGADNSPLHF